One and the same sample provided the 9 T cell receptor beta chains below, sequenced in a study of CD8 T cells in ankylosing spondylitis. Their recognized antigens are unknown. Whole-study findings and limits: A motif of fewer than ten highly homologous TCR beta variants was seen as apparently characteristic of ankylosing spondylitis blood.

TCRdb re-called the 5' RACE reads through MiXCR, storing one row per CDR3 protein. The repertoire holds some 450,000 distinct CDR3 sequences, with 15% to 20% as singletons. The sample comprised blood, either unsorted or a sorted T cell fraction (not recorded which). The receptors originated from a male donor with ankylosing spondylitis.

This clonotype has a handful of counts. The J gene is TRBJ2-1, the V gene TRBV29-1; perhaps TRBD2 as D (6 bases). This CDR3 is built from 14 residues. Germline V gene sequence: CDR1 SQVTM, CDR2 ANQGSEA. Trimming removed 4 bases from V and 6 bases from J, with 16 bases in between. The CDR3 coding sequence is TGCAGCGTTGGACACGGGGGAGGTCTCAATGAGCAGTTCTTC. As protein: CSVGHGGGLNEQFF.

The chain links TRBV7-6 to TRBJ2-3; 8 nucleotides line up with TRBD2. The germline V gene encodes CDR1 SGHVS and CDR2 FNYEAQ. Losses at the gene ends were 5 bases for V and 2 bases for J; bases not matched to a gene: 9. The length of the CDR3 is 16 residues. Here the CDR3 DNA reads TGTGCCAGCAGCCCAAAGGGACTAGGGCCCACAGATACGCAGTATTTT. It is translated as CASSPKGLGPTDTQYF.

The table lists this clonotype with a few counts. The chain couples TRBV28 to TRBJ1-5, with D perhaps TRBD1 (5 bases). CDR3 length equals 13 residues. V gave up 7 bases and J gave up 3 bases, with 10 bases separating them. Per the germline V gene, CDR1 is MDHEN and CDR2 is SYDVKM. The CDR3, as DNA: TGTGCCAGCAATGACAGCCCCAATCAGCCCCAGCATTTT. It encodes CASNDSPNQPQHF.

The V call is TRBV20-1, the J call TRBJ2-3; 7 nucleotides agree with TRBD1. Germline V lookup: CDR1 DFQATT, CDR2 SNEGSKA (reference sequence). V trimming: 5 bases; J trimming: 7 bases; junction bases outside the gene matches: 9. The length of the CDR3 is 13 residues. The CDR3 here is CSARDSPGYTQYF. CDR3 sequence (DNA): TGCAGTGCTCGGGACAGCCCAGGATATACGCAGTATTTT.

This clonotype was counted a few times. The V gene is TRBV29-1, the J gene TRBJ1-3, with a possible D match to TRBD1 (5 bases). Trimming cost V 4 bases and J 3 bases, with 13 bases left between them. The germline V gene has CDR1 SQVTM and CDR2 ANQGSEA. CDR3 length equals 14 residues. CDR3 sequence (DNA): TGCAGCGTTGGACAGTTCCAGGGTGGAAACACCATATATTTT. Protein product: CSVGQFQGGNTIYF.

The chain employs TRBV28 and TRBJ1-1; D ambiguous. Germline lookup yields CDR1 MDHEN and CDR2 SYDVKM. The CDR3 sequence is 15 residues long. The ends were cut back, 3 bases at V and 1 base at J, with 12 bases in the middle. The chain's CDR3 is CASSFLAAGNTEAFF. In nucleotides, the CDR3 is TGTGCCAGCAGTTTTTTGGCCGCGGGGAACACTGAAGCTTTCTTT. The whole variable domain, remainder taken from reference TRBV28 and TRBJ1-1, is DVKVTQSSRYLVKRTGEKVFLECVQDMDHENMFWYRQDPGLGLRLIYFSYDVKMKEKGDIPEGYSVSREKKERFSLILESASTNQTSMYLCASSFLAAGNTEAFFGQGTRLTVV.

CDR3 in DNA: TGTGCCAGCAGTGAGGGACGGACGCTCAATCAGCCCCAGCATTTT. It codes for CASSEGRTLNQPQHF. This sequence joins TRBV2 and TRBJ1-5, with D maybe TRBD1 (5 bases). Germline CDR1 SNHLY, CDR2 FYNNEI. V lost 3 bases, J lost 3 bases, and 12 bases lay in between. The CDR3 loop spans 15 amino acids.

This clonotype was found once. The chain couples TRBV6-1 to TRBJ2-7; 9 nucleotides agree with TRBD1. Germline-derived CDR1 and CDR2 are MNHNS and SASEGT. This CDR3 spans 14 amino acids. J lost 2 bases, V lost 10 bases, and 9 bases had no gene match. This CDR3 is CATGPDRGPYEQYF. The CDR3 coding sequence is TGTGCCACCGGTCCGGACAGGGGCCCCTACGAGCAGTACTTC.

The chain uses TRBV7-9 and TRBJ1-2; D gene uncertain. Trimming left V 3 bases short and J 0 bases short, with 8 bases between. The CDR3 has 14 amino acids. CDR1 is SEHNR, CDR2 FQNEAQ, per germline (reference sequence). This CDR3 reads CASSLRTANYGYTF. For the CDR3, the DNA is TGTGCCAGCAGCTTGCGAACAGCTAACTATGGCTACACCTTC.